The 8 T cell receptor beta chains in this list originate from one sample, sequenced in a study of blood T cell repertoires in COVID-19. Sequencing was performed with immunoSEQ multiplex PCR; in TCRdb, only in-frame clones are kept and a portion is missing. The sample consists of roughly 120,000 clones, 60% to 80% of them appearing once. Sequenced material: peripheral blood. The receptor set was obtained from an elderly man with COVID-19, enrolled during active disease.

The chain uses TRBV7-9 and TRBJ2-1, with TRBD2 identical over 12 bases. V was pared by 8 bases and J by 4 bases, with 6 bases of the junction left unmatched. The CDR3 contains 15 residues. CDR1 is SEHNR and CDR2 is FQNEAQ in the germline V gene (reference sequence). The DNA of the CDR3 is TGTGCCAGCCTCCGACTAGCGGGAGCATACAATGAGCAGTTCTTC. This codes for CASLRLAGAYNEQFF.

CDR3: CASSEYFGTGKTDTQYF. The DNA of the CDR3 is TGTGCCAGCAGTGAATATTTCGGGACAGGGAAAACAGATACGCAGTATTTT. This rearrangement joins TRBV25-1 to TRBJ2-3; 9 positions agree with TRBD1. The J segment lost 3 bases and the V segment lost 0 bases, leaving 7 bases of the junction unmatched. The CDR3 loop spans 17 amino acids. CDR1 and CDR2 from the germline V gene are MGHDK and SYGVNS.

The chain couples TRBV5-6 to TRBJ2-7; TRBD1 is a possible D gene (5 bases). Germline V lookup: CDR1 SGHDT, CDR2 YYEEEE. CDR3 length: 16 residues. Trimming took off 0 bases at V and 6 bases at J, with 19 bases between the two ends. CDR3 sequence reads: CASSLAGQGRGGEQYF. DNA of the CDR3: TGTGCCAGCAGCTTGGCCGGGCAGGGTAGGGGTGGCGAGCAGTACTTC. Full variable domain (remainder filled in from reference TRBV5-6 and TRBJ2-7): DAGVTQSPTHLIKTRGQQVTLRCSPKSGHDTVSWYQQALGQGPQFIFQYYEEEERQRGNFPDRFSGHQFPNYSSELNVNALLLGDSALYLCASSLAGQGRGGEQYFGPGTRLTVT.

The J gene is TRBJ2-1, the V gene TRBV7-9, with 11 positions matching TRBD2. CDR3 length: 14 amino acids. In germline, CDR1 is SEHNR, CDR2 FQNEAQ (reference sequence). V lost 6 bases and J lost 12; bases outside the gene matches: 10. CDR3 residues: CASSLGLAVGRQFF. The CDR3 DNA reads TGTGCCAGCAGTCTGGGACTAGCGGTAGGGCGGCAGTTCTTC. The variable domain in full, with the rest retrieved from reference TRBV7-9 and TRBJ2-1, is DTGVSQNPRHKITKRGQNVTFRCDPISEHNRLYWYRQTLGQGPEFLTYFQNEAQLEKSRLLSDRFSAERPKGSFSTLEIQRTEQGDSAMYLCASSLGLAVGRQFFGPGTRLTVL.

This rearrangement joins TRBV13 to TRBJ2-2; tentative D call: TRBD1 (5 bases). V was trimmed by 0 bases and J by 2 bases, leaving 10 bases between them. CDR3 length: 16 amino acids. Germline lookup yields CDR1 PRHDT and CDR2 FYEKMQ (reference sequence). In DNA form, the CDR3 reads TGTGCCAGCAGCTTAGGCTCAAGGGGTAACACCGGGGAGCTGTTTTTT. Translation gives CASSLGSRGNTGELFF. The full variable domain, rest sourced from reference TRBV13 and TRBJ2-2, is AAGVIQSPRHLIKEKRETATLKCYPIPRHDTVYWYQQGPGQDPQFLISFYEKMQSDKGSIPDRFSAQQFSDYHSELNMSSLELGDSALYFCASSLGSRGNTGELFFGEGSRLTVL.

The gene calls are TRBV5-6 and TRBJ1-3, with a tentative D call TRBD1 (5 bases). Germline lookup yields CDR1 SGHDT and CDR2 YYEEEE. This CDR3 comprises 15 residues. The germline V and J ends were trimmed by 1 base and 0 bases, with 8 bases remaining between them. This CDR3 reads CASSLLQVSGNTIYF. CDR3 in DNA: TGTGCCAGCAGCTTGTTACAGGTCTCTGGAAACACCATATATTTT.

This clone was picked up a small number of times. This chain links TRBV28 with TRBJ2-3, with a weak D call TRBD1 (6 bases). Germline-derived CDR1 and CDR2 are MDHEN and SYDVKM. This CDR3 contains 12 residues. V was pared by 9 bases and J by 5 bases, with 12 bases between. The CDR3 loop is CASYTGLDTQYF. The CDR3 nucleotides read TGTGCCAGTTATACAGGGTTAGATACGCAGTATTTT. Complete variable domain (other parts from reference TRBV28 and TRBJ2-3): DVKVTQSSRYLVKRTGEKVFLECVQDMDHENMFWYRQDPGLGLRLIYFSYDVKMKEKGDIPEGYSVSREKKERFSLILESASTNQTSMYLCASYTGLDTQYFGPGTRLTVL.

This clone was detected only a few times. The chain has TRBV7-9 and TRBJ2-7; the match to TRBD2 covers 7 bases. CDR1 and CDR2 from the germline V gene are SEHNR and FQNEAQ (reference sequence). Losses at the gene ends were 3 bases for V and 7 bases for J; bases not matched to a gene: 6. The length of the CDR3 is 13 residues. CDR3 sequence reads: CASSFGREGEQYF. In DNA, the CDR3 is TGTGCCAGCAGCTTCGGCAGGGAGGGGGAGCAGTACTTC.